This entry lists 32 T cell receptor beta chains sequenced from one sample in a study of response to subunit inactivated influenza vaccine. TCRdb reanalysed the RT-PCR reads using MiXCR and keeps one entry per CDR3 protein. The sample includes about half a million distinct CDR3 sequences, around 25% of them seen just once. The sequenced sample was CD4+ T cells sorted from PBMCs, obtained 5 days after vaccination. The receptors come from a man in his forties or fifties who received an inactivated influenza vaccine.

The rearrangement joins TRBV7-9 to TRBJ1-5; D might be TRBD1 (5 bases). CDR3 length equals 15 residues. The ends were cut back, 4 bases at V and 3 bases at J, with 13 bases in the middle. Germline-derived CDR1 and CDR2 are SEHNR and FQNEAQ (reference sequence). The CDR3: CASSSETAPNQPQHF. In nucleotides, the CDR3 is TGTGCCAGCAGCTCTGAGACAGCGCCCAATCAGCCCCAGCATTTT.

This clonotype was found a few times. The chain is built from TRBV10-3 and TRBJ2-5, with a weak D call TRBD1 (5 bases). V lost 6 bases to trimming and J lost 2 bases, with 10 bases between them. Germline V gives CDR1 ENHRY, CDR2 SYGVKD. CDR3 length equals 13 residues. The CDR3, as DNA: TGTGCCATCAGAACAGGAGAACAAGAGACCCAGTACTTC. Translation gives CAIRTGEQETQYF.

This clonotype was counted between two and nine times. This chain links TRBV12-3 or TRBV12-4 with TRBJ2-3; tentatively, D is TRBD2 (6 bases). This CDR3 region has 15 residues. The V gene lost 6 bases and the J gene lost 1 base, with 14 bases spanning the gap. The CDR3 bases are TGTGCCAGCAGACGAACGGGAGTGGGCACAGATACGCAGTATTTT. Its protein is CASRRTGVGTDTQYF.

The chain recombines TRBV15 with TRBJ1-5, with no clear D. This CDR3 spans 12 amino acids. Germline values: CDR1 LNHNV, CDR2 YYDKDF (reference sequence). Between the trimmed V and J ends, which lost 3 bases and 4 bases, there was a span of 4 bases. The CDR3 is CATSRVNQPQHF. The CDR3 bases are TGTGCCACCAGCAGGGTTAATCAGCCCCAGCATTTT.

This clonotype has a handful of counts. This rearrangement joins TRBV7-2 to TRBJ2-1; D perhaps matches TRBD2 (5 bases). The CDR3 length is 12 residues. Germline assignment: CDR1 SGHTA and CDR2 FQGNSA. Trimming cost V 5 bases and J 6 bases, with 8 bases left between them. Written as DNA, the CDR3 is TGTGCCAGCAGCCAAGCGGCCAATGAGCAGTTCTTC. As protein: CASSQAANEQFF.

This clonotype has just a few counts. The chain is built from TRBV12-3 or TRBV12-4 and TRBJ2-7; no definite D call. This CDR3 has 14 amino acids. Trimming took off 3 bases at V and 6 bases at J, with 15 bases between the two ends. The CDR3 reads CASSFKLSASEQYF. In nucleotides, the CDR3 is TGTGCCAGCAGTTTTAAGCTATCTGCATCCGAGCAGTACTTC.

The rearrangement uses TRBV6-1 and TRBJ1-2, with unresolved D. This CDR3 comprises 12 residues. From germline, CDR1 is MNHNS and CDR2 SASEGT. Trimming cost V 2 bases and J 5 bases, with 6 bases left between them. The DNA of the CDR3 is TGTGCCAGCAGTGAACTGAATTATGGCTACACCTTC. This translates into CASSELNYGYTF.

The chain is built from TRBV12-3 or TRBV12-4 and TRBJ2-1, with 9 bases aligning to TRBD2. With V trimmed by 6 bases and J by 6 bases, 6 bases remained unmatched. The CDR3 length is 14 residues. The CDR3 reads CASRGRGLANEQFF. CDR3 sequence (DNA): TGTGCCAGCAGGGGGCGGGGACTAGCCAATGAGCAGTTCTTC.

The chain is built from TRBV12-3 or TRBV12-4 and TRBJ1-2; D not certain. The CDR3 is 13 amino acids. V was cut by 2 bases and J by 10 bases, with 14 bases left in between. The CDR3 reads CASSLWLQVDYTF. The CDR3 coding sequence is TGTGCCAGCAGTTTATGGTTGCAGGTGGACTACACCTTC.

This chain uses TRBV2 with TRBJ1-4; D is unresolved. CDR1 is SNHLY and CDR2 is FYNNEI in the germline V gene. The CDR3 loop spans 14 amino acids. V lost 1 base to trimming and J lost 7 bases, with 10 bases between them. CDR3 residues: CASSEGNGSEKLFF. In DNA, the CDR3 is TGTGCCAGCAGTGAAGGGAACGGTAGTGAAAAACTGTTTTTT.

Many counts were recorded for this clonotype. The genes are TRBV12-3 or TRBV12-4 and TRBJ1-1, with D hard to call. This CDR3 has 14 amino acids. V was shortened by 7 bases and J by 4 bases, with 16 bases between the two germline ends. The CDR3 nucleotides read TGTGCCAGCAAAGGAAGCGGCTTTTTCACTGAAGCTTTCTTT. This gives the protein CASKGSGFFTEAFF.

The V call is TRBV5-1, the J call TRBJ1-2, with D hard to call. Germline V CDR1 and CDR2: SGHRS, YFSETQ. V was clipped by 2 bases and J by 6 bases, with 11 bases between them. This CDR3 has 13 amino acids. The CDR3 reads CASSFSGSDGYTF. CDR3 nucleotides: TGCGCCAGCAGCTTTTCTGGGTCCGATGGCTACACCTTC. The full variable domain, its missing parts supplied by reference TRBV5-1 and TRBJ1-2, is KAGVTQTPRYLIKTRGQQVTLSCSPISGHRSVSWYQQTPGQGLQFLFEYFSETQRNKGNFPGRFSGRQFSNSRSEMNVSTLELGDSALYLCASSFSGSDGYTFGSGTRLTVV.

The J gene is TRBJ2-1, the V gene TRBV3-1; 13 bases agree with TRBD2. After removal of 5 bases from V and 4 bases from J, the junction contained 5 bases not matched to a gene. Germline assignment: CDR1 LGHDT and CDR2 YNNKEL (reference sequence). This CDR3 contains 16 residues. CDR3 sequence reads: CASSVTSGGDYNEQFF. DNA of the CDR3: TGTGCCAGCAGCGTAACTAGCGGGGGGGATTACAATGAGCAGTTCTTC.

The sample holds many counts of this clonotype. This chain links TRBV18 with TRBJ1-5; no firm D call. Trimming took off 5 bases at V and 2 bases at J, with 10 bases between the two ends. Germline assignment: CDR1 KGHSH and CDR2 LQKENI. The CDR3 totals 14 residues. CDR3 DNA sequence: TGTGCCAGCTCATCTAGGCGAGGCAATCAGCCCCAGCATTTT. Residues: CASSSRRGNQPQHF.

The chain combines TRBV7-3 with TRBJ2-1; the match to TRBD2 covers 12 bases. CDR1 and CDR2 from the germline V gene are SGHTA and FQGTGA. V shed 6 bases and J 8 bases; nucleotides not matched to a gene: 8. The CDR3 sequence is 15 residues long. CDR3 region: CASRTSGRSGYEQFF. For the CDR3, the DNA is TGTGCCAGCAGGACTAGCGGGAGATCGGGCTATGAGCAGTTCTTC.

The chain combines TRBV28 with TRBJ2-3; 9 bases align to TRBD1. CDR3 size: 15 residues. The V gene's germline CDR1 is MDHEN and CDR2 SYDVKM. Trimming at V came to 6 bases and at J to 6 bases, leaving 10 bases not matched to a gene. In DNA, the CDR3 is TGTGCCAGCAGGGACAGGGGCGAGGAGGGGGATACGCAGTATTTT. This translates into CASRDRGEEGDTQYF.

This clonotype was counted between two and nine times. Sequence at one end of the junction differs from germline and may be a read error. This chain connects TRBV6-1 to TRBJ1-1; D gene unclear. The CDR3 extends over 13 amino acids. Germline values: CDR1 MNHNS, CDR2 SASEGT. CDR3 amino acids: CASREDVDTEAFF. In DNA, the CDR3 is TGTGCCAGCAGAGAAGACGTGGACACTGAAGCTTTCTTT.

This sequence joins TRBV5-5 and TRBJ1-6; possibly TRBD1 for D (5 bases). The germline V gene encodes CDR1 SGHKS and CDR2 YYEKEE (reference sequence). This CDR3 contains 16 residues. V gave up 4 bases and J gave up 9 bases, with 20 bases separating them. CDR3 in DNA: TGTGCCAGCAGCCCACGGCAGGGCGTTTTCAGTTCACCCCTCCACTTT. Protein: CASSPRQGVFSSPLHF.

J is TRBJ2-1 and V is TRBV5-5; a possible D gene is TRBD2 (5 bases). The CDR3 consists of 15 residues. V shed 0 bases and J shed 6 bases, with 13 bases lying between them. Per germline, CDR1 SGHKS and CDR2 YYEKEE (reference sequence). CDR3 region: CASSLVVLGSNEQFF. The DNA of the CDR3 is TGTGCCAGCAGCTTGGTCGTTCTTGGGAGCAATGAGCAGTTCTTC.

This clonotype was seen a few times. The chain has TRBV5-6 and TRBJ1-1; no clear D gene. V was shortened by 4 bases and J by 0 bases, with 7 bases between the two germline ends. There are 13 residues in the CDR3. The germline CDR1 and CDR2 sequences are SGHDT and YYEEEE. CDR3 DNA sequence: TGTGCCAGCAGCCGTGTTCTGAACACTGAAGCTTTCTTT. Its protein is CASSRVLNTEAFF.

The J gene is TRBJ2-5, the V gene TRBV7-9, with D maybe TRBD1 (6 bases). CDR1 is SEHNR, CDR2 FQNEAQ, per germline (reference sequence). V lost 1 base to trimming and J lost 5 bases, with 14 bases between them. The CDR3 extends over 15 amino acids. CDR3 DNA: TGTGCCAGCAGCTTAGGGGTTCCAGGGGACGAGACCCAGTACTTC. Residues: CASSLGVPGDETQYF. The variable domain in full, completed from reference TRBV7-9 and TRBJ2-5, reads DTGVSQNPRHKITKRGQNVTFRCDPISEHNRLYWYRQTLGQGPEFLTYFQNEAQLEKSRLLSDRFSAERPKGSFSTLEIQRTEQGDSAMYLCASSLGVPGDETQYFGPGTRLLVL.

This clonotype was found many times. The genes are TRBV12-3 or TRBV12-4 and TRBJ2-7, with TRBD2 matching over 7 bases. Losses at the gene ends were 3 bases for V and 3 bases for J; bases not matched to a gene: 2. The CDR3 contains 13 residues. The CDR3 DNA reads TGTGCCAGCAGTTTGGGGGGGTACTACGAGCAGTACTTC. As protein: CASSLGGYYEQYF.

The chain uses TRBV6-5 and TRBJ2-1, with 11 bases that match TRBD1. Germline values: CDR1 MNHEY, CDR2 SVGAGI. V lost 8 bases, J lost 9 bases, and 9 bases stayed unmatched. This CDR3 is 14 amino acids long. The CDR3 nucleotides read TGTGCCAGCGTTAGGGACAGGGGGGTGGGTGAGCAGTTCTTC. As protein: CASVRDRGVGEQFF.

The chain joins TRBV10-3 to TRBJ2-3; possibly TRBD1 for D (5 bases). Per germline, CDR1 ENHRY and CDR2 SYGVKD. Trimming took 4 bases from V and 4 from J, leaving 12 bases between them. There are 14 residues in the CDR3. CDR3 amino acids: CAISVRGTSDTQYF. Written as DNA, the CDR3 is TGTGCCATCAGTGTAAGGGGAACATCAGATACGCAGTATTTT.

Comments on this clonotype: At one end the junction does not follow the germline gene, possibly because of a read error. V is TRBV5-1 and J is TRBJ1-4; no reliable D call. CDR1 is SGHRS, CDR2 YFSETQ, per germline. The CDR3 contains 9 residues. CDR3: CASSSRGIF. The CDR3, as DNA: TGCGCCAGCAGCTCCCGCGGGATTTTC.

The chain links TRBV24-1 to TRBJ2-5; D is perhaps TRBD2 (6 bases). There are 14 residues in the CDR3. V was pared by 4 bases and J by 5 bases, with 13 bases between. From germline, CDR1 is KGHDR and CDR2 SFDVKD. Written as DNA, the CDR3 is TGTGCCACCAGTGACCCCGGGAGCGGGGAGACCCAGTACTTC. Translation gives CATSDPGSGETQYF.

This sequence joins TRBV7-9 and TRBJ2-5; 7 bases agree with TRBD2. Germline V gene sequence: CDR1 SEHNR, CDR2 FQNEAQ (reference sequence). The CDR3 is made up of 15 amino acids. The V gene end was trimmed by 1 base and the J gene end by 3 bases; junction bases not matched to a gene: 5. The CDR3 is CASSLESGTKETQYF. CDR3 sequence (DNA): TGTGCCAGCAGCTTAGAATCCGGGACTAAAGAGACCCAGTACTTC.

This clonotype was found a few times. The chain recombines TRBV10-3 with TRBJ2-2; no clear D. V lost 3 bases and J lost 0, with 11 bases in between. Per the germline V gene, CDR1 is ENHRY and CDR2 is SYGVKD. The CDR3 has 16 residues. CDR3 amino acids: CAISDPPGTNTGELFF. DNA of the CDR3: TGTGCCATCAGTGACCCGCCGGGCACGAACACCGGGGAGCTGTTTTTT.

This clonotype was seen a handful of times. This chain joins TRBV5-1 and TRBJ2-7, with TRBD1 matching 10 bases. CDR1 and CDR2 from the germline V gene are SGHRS and YFSETQ. The CDR3 runs 16 residues. The V and J ends lost 0 bases and 6 bases, in that order; junction bases with no gene match: 9. Here the CDR3 reads CASSLGFWTGGSEQYF. In DNA, the CDR3 is TGCGCCAGCAGCTTGGGCTTTTGGACAGGGGGGAGCGAGCAGTACTTC.

This clonotype was seen a few times. J is TRBJ2-7 and V is TRBV5-1, with D tentatively TRBD2 (6 bases). With 1 base removed from V and 0 bases from J, the gap between germline ends came to 8 bases. Germline V lookup: CDR1 SGHRS, CDR2 YFSETQ. This CDR3 comprises 14 residues. The CDR3 here is CASSLLAYSYEQYF. CDR3 nucleotide sequence: TGCGCCAGCAGCTTGCTAGCGTACTCCTACGAGCAGTACTTC.

This clonotype was seen only a few times. The V gene is TRBV4-1, the J gene TRBJ2-7, with D possibly matching TRBD1 (5 bases). This CDR3 is 14 amino acids long. V lost 1 base to trimming and J lost 2 bases, with 9 bases between them. Germline lookup yields CDR1 MGHRA and CDR2 YSYEKL. This CDR3 reads CASSQGAGTYEQYF. CDR3 nucleotide sequence: TGCGCCAGCAGCCAAGGGGCAGGGACCTACGAGCAGTACTTC.

V is TRBV20-1 and J is TRBJ2-7, with D possibly TRBD2 on 5 matching bases. The germline V and J ends were trimmed by 5 bases and 3 bases, with 14 bases remaining between them. This CDR3 spans 13 amino acids. Germline-derived CDR1 and CDR2 are DFQATT and SNEGSKA (reference sequence). CDR3 nucleotide sequence: TGCAGTGCTGGTGAGAGCGGAAGCTACGAGCAGTACTTC. It specifies CSAGESGSYEQYF.